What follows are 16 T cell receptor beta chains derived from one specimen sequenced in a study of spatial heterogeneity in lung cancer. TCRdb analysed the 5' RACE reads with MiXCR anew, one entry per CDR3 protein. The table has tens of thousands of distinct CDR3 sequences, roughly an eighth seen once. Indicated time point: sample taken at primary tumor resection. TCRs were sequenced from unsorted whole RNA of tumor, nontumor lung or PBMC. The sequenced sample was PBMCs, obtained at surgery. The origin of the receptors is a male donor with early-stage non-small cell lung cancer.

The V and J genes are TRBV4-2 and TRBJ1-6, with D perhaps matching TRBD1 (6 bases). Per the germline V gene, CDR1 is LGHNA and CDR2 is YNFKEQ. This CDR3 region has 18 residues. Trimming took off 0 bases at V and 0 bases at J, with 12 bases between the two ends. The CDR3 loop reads CASSQEDSRSSYNSPLHF. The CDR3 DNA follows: TGTGCCAGCAGCCAAGAGGACAGTAGGAGCTCCTATAATTCACCCCTCCACTTT.

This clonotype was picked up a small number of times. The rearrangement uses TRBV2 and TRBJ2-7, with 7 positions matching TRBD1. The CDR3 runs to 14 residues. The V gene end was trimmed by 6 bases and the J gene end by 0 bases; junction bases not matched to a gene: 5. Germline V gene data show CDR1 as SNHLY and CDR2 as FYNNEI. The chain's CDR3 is CASRQGVGSYEQYF. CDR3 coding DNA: TGTGCCAGCAGGCAGGGGGTGGGCTCCTACGAGCAGTACTTC.

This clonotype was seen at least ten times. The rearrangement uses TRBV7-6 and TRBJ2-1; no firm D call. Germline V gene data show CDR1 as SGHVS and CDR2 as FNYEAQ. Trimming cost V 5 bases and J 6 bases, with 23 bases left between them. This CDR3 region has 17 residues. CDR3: CASSERRSRSPRNEQFF. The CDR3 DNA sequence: TGTGCCAGCAGCGAGCGTAGGTCCCGAAGTCCCCGCAATGAGCAGTTCTTC. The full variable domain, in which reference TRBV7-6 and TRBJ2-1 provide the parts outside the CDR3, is GAGVSQSPRYKVTKRGQDVALRCDPISGHVSLYWYRQALGQGPEFLTYFNYEAQQDKSGLPNDRFSAERPEGSISTLTIQRTEQRDSAMYRCASSERRSRSPRNEQFFGPGTRLTVL.

CDR3 bases: TGTGCCATCAGGGCGGGACAGGGTGAAGCTTTCTTT. Residues: CAIRAGQGEAFF. The V gene is TRBV10-3, the J gene TRBJ1-1; 9 bases match TRBD1. CDR3 length: 12 residues. V gave up 6 bases and J gave up 7 bases; unmatched junction bases: 3. CDR1 is ENHRY, CDR2 SYGVKD, per germline.

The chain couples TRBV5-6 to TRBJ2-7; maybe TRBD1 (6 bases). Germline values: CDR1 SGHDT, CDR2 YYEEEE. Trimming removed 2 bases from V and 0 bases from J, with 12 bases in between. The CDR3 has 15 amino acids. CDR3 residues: CASSLGQLLSYEQYF. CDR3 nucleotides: TGTGCCAGCAGCTTAGGACAGCTCCTCTCCTACGAGCAGTACTTC.

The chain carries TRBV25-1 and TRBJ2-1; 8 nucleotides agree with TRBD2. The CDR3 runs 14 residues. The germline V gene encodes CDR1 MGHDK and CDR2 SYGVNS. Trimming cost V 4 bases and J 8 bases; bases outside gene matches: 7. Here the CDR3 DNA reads TGTGCCAGCAGTGCAGCGGGAGATATCCATGAGCAGTTCTTC. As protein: CASSAAGDIHEQFF.

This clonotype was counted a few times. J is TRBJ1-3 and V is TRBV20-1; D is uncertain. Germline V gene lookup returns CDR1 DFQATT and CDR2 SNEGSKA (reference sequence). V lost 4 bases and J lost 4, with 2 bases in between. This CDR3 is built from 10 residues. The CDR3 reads CSAKGNTIYF. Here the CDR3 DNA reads TGCAGTGCTAAAGGAAACACCATATATTTT.

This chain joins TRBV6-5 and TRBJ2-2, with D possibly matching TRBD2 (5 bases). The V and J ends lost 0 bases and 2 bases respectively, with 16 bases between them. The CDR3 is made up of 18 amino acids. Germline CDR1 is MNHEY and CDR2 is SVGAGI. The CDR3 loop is CASSYSASLNFNTGELFF. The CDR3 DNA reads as TGTGCCAGCAGTTACTCGGCTAGCCTCAATTTCAACACCGGGGAGCTGTTTTTT.

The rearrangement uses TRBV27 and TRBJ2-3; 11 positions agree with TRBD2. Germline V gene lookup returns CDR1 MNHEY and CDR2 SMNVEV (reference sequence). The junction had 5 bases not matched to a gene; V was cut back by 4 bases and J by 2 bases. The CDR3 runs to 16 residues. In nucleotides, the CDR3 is TGTGCCAGCAGTTCCGGACTAGCGGGTTACACAGATACGCAGTATTTT. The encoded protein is CASSSGLAGYTDTQYF.

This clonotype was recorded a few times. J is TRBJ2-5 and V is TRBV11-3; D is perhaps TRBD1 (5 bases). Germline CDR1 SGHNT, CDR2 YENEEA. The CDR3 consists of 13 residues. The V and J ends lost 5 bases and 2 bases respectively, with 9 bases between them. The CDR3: CASSQDIQETQYF. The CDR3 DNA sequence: TGTGCCAGCAGCCAGGACATTCAAGAGACCCAGTACTTC. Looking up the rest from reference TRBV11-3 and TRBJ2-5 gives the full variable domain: EAGVVQSPRYKIIEKKQPVAFWCNPISGHNTLYWYLQNLGQGPELLIRYENEEAVDDSQLPKDRFSAERLKGVDSTLKIQPAELGDSAVYLCASSQDIQETQYFGPGTRLLVL.

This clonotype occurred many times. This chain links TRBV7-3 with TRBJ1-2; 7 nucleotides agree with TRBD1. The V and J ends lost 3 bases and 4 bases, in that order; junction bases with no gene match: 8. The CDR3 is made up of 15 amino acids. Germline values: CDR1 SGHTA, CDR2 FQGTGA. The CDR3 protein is CASSLNRDSSYGYTF. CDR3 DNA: TGTGCCAGCAGCTTGAATCGGGACAGCAGCTATGGCTACACCTTC.

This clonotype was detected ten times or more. Here the CDR3 DNA reads TGTGCCACCGGGGATCCTCCAACCTACGAGCAGTACTTC. This codes for CATGDPPTYEQYF. J is TRBJ2-7 and V is TRBV7-6; weak D call: TRBD2 (5 bases). The CDR3 loop spans 13 amino acids. Germline V gene lookup returns CDR1 SGHVS and CDR2 FNYEAQ. Trimming cost V 10 bases and J 2 bases, with 15 bases left between them.

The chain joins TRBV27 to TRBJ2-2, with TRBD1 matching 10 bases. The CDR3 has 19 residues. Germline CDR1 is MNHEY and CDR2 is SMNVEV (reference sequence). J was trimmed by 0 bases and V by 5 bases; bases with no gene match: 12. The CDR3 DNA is TGTGCCAGCAGTCCTCGGACAGGGGGAGTCAAAGCGAACACCGGGGAGCTGTTTTTT. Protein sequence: CASSPRTGGVKANTGELFF.

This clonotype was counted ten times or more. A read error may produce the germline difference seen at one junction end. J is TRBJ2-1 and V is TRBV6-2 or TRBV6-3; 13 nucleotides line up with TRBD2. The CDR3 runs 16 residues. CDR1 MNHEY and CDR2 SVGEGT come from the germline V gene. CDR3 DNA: TGTGCCAGCAGTGACTCCGGGACTAGCGGGAAGGATGAGCAGTTCTTC. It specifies CASSDSGTSGKDEQFF.

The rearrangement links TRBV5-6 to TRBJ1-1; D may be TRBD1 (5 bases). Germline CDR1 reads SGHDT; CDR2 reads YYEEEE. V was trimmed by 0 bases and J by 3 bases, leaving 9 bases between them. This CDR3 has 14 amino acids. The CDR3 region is CASSLDYRYTEAFF. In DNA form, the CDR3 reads TGTGCCAGCAGCTTGGATTACAGGTACACTGAAGCTTTCTTT.

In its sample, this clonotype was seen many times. CDR3 sequence: CASSLVGRNTEAFF. The DNA of the CDR3 is TGTGCCAGCAGTTTAGTGGGGAGGAACACTGAAGCTTTCTTT. The gene calls are TRBV28 and TRBJ1-1; no definite D call. The V gene's germline CDR1 is MDHEN and CDR2 SYDVKM. V was shortened by 2 bases and J by 1 base, with 8 bases between the two germline ends. This CDR3 is built from 14 residues.